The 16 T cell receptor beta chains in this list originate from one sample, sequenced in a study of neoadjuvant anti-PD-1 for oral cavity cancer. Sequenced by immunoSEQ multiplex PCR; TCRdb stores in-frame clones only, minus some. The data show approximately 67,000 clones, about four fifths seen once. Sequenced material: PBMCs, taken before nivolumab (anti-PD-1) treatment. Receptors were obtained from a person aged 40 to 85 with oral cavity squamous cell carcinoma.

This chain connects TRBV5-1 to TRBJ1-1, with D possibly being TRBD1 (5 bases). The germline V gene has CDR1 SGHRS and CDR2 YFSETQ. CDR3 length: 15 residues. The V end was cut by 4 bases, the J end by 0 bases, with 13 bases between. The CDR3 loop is CASSLDSAMNTEAFF. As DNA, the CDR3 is TGCGCCAGCAGCCTCGACAGTGCGATGAACACTGAAGCTTTCTTT.

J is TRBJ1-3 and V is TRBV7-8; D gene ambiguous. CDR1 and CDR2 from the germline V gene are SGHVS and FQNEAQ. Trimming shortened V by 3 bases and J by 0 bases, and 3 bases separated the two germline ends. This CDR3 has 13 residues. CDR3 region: CASSFPSGNTIYF. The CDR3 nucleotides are TGTGCCAGCAGCTTCCCCTCTGGAAACACCATATATTTT.

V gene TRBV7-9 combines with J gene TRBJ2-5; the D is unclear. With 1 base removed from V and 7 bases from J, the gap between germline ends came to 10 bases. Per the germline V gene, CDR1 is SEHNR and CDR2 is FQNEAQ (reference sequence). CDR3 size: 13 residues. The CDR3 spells CASSLGGLGTQYF. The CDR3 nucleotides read TGTGCCAGCAGCTTAGGGGGATTGGGGACCCAGTACTTC.

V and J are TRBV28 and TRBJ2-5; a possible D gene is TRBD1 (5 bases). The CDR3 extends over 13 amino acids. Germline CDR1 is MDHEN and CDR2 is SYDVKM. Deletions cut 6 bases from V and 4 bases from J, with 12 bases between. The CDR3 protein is CASSHGRGETQYF. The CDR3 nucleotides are TGTGCCAGCAGCCATGGTAGGGGAGAGACCCAGTACTTC.

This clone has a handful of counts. CDR3: CASSLNRVKRERNTEAFF. CDR3 sequence (DNA): TGTGCCAGCAGCCTCAACAGGGTTAAGCGTGAACGGAACACTGAAGCTTTCTTT. The chain combines TRBV28 with TRBJ1-1, with D possibly being TRBD1 (6 bases). Deletions cut 6 bases from V and 1 base from J, with 24 bases between. The CDR3 loop spans 18 amino acids. The V gene's germline CDR1 is MDHEN and CDR2 SYDVKM.

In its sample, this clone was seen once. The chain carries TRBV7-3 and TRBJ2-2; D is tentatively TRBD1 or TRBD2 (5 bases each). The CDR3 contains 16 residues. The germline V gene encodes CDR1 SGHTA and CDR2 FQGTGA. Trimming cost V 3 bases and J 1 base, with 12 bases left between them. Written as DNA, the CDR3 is TGTGCCAGCAGCTTTGGGGGAACAGGGAACACCGGGGAGCTGTTTTTT. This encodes CASSFGGTGNTGELFF.

The DNA of the CDR3 is TGTGCCAGCAGCCCAACAGGGGTTGCTAATGAAAAACTGTTTTTT. It translates to CASSPTGVANEKLFF. The chain employs TRBV6-1 and TRBJ1-4; 7 bases agree with TRBD1. Looked up from germline, CDR1 is MNHNS and CDR2 is SASEGT. With V trimmed by 6 bases and J by 3 bases, 7 bases remained unmatched. The CDR3 length is 15 residues.

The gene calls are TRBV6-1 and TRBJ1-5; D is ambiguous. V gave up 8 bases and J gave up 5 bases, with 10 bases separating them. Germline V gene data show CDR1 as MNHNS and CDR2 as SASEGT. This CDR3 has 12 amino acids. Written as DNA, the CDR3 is TGTGCCAGCGTGACCGGGGATCAGCCCCAGCATTTT. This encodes CASVTGDQPQHF.

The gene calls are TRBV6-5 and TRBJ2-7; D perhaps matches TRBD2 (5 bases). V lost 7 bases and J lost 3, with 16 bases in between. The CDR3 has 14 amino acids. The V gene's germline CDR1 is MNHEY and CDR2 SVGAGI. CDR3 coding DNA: TGTGCCAGCAACAAGAGAGGGAGATACTACGAGCAGTACTTC. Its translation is CASNKRGRYYEQYF.

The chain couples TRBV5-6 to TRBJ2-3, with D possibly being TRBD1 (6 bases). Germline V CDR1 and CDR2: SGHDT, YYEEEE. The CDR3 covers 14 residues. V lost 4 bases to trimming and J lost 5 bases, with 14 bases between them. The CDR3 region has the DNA TGTGCCAGCAGCCCACAGGGTGGGGTAGATACGCAGTATTTT. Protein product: CASSPQGGVDTQYF.

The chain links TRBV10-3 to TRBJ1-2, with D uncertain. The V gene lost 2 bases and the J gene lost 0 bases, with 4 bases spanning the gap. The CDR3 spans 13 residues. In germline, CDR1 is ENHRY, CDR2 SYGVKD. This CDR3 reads CAISERANYGYTF. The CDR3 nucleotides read TGTGCCATCAGTGAGAGAGCTAACTATGGCTACACCTTC.

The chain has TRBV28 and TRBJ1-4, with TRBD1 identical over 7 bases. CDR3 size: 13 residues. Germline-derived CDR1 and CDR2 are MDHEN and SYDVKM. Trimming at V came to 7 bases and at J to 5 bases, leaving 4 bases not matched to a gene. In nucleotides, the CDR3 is TGTGCCAGCAAGGGACAGTTCAATGAAAAACTGTTTTTT. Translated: CASKGQFNEKLFF.

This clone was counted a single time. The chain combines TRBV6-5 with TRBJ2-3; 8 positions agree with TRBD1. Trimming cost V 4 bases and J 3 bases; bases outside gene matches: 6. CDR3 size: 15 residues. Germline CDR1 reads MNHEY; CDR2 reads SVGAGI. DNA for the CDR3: TGTGCCAGCAGTTTGACAGGGGTGGTGACAGATACGCAGTATTTT. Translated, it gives CASSLTGVVTDTQYF.

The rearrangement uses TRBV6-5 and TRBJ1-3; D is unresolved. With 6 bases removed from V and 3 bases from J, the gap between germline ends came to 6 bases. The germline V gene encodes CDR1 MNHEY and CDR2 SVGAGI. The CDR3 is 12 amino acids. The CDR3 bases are TGTGCCAGCAGGAGTCTTGGAAACACCATATATTTT. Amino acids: CASRSLGNTIYF.

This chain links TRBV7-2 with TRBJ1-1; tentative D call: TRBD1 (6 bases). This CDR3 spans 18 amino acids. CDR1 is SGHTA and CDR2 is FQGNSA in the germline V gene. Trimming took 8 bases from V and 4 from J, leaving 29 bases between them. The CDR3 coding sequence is TGTGCCAGCGACATAAGTATGACAGGATATGGGGTAGGCACTGAAGCTTTCTTT. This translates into CASDISMTGYGVGTEAFF.

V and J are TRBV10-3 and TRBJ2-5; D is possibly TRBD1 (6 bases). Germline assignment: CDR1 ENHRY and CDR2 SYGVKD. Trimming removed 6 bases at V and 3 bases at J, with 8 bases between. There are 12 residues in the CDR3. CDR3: CAIRGAEETQYF. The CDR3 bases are TGTGCCATCAGGGGGGCGGAAGAGACCCAGTACTTC.